Included here is one TCR beta chain sequence, with context. Its antigen is still unknown. This entry belongs to a study of OX40 agonist ivuxolimab in advanced cancers. The overall study: Every 2 weeks, patients received ivuxolimab intravenously, dosed at 0.01 to 10 mg/kg. Overall study findings and caveats: Not determined was the antigen specificity of the expanded peripheral T cells. Also showing low normalized T-cell clonal expansion were some of the nonresponders. The average count of expanded clones was higher among CD8+ T cells than among CD4+.

Using immunoSEQ multiplex PCR, the repertoire was profiled, and TCRdb retains in-frame clones only, with some absent. The data contain some 12,000 clones, approximately 79% of them singletons. The TCR sequence derives from an adult with an advanced solid tumor such as melanoma, head and neck, liver or kidney cancer. The source material was CD4+ or CD8+ T cells sorted from blood, sampled in a trial of the OX40 agonist ivuxolimab.

The CDR3 protein is CASSPKRQETQYF. The CDR3 DNA reads TGTGCCAGCAGCCCCAAGCGTCAAGAGACCCAGTACTTC. V usage is TRBV7-8 and J usage is TRBJ2-5; D remains ambiguous. This CDR3 is built from 13 residues. Germline CDR1 and CDR2: SGHVS and FQNEAQ. Trimming left V 5 bases short and J 2 bases short, with 9 bases between.